A single sample is the source of the 26 T cell receptor beta chains below, sequenced in a study of PD-L1 blockade in urothelial cancer. Assay: immunoSEQ multiplex PCR; the TCRdb copy retains only in-frame clones and omits some. The table shows about 41,000 clones, with approximately 84% occurring only once. Indicated time point: peripheral blood 6 weeks after treatment start. Here the sequenced sample was PBMCs, taken around atezolizumab (anti-PD-L1) treatment. Receptors originate from a man aged 70 or older with urothelial cancer.

The chain employs TRBV19 and TRBJ2-5; 7 bases match TRBD1. After removal of 5 bases from V and 5 bases from J, the junction contained 8 bases not matched to a gene. The CDR3 runs to 14 residues. Looked up from germline, CDR1 is LNHDA and CDR2 is SQIVND (reference sequence). The CDR3 sequence is CASSPQGVGETQYF. The CDR3 DNA reads as TGTGCCAGTAGTCCCCAGGGGGTTGGTGAGACCCAGTACTTC.

The rearrangement joins TRBV9 to TRBJ1-2, with 9 positions matching TRBD1. Germline assignment: CDR1 SGDLS and CDR2 YYNGEE. V trimming: 4 bases; J trimming: 5 bases; junction bases outside the gene matches: 9. CDR3 size: 15 residues. The CDR3 is CASSSGGTGRYGYTF. The CDR3 nucleotides are TGTGCCAGCAGCTCAGGAGGGACAGGGAGGTATGGCTACACCTTC.

The chain couples TRBV5-1 to TRBJ1-4, with 8 positions matching TRBD1. With 3 bases clipped from V and 8 bases from J, the junction kept 6 bases outside the gene matches. This CDR3 comprises 14 residues. From germline, CDR1 is SGHRS and CDR2 YFSETQ. This CDR3 reads CASSSTGEGEKLFF. The CDR3 DNA sequence: TGCGCCAGCAGCTCGACAGGGGAAGGGGAAAAACTGTTTTTT.

V gene TRBV13 combines with J gene TRBJ1-2, with 8 bases that match TRBD1. V was clipped by 2 bases and J by 7 bases; unmatched bases: 6. This CDR3 has 14 residues. Looked up from germline, CDR1 is PRHDT and CDR2 is FYEKMQ (reference sequence). This chain's CDR3 is CASSLYGRGLGYTF. The CDR3 DNA follows: TGTGCCAGCAGCTTATATGGCAGGGGGCTTGGCTACACCTTC.

The CDR3 spells CASSPAGGGYEQYF. The CDR3, as DNA: TGTGCCAGCAGCCCGGCAGGGGGTGGTTACGAGCAGTACTTC. The chain employs TRBV14 and TRBJ2-7; 7 bases agree with TRBD1. The V gene's germline CDR1 is SGHDN and CDR2 FVKESK. The J segment lost 4 bases and the V segment lost 4 bases, leaving 7 bases of the junction unmatched. The CDR3 runs 14 residues.

The chain links TRBV7-9 to TRBJ2-5, with 9 bases that match TRBD1. This CDR3 is built from 17 residues. J gave up 1 base and V 4 bases, and 10 bases lay outside the gene matches. Looked up from germline, CDR1 is SEHNR and CDR2 is FQNEAQ (reference sequence). This CDR3 is CASSSGQGILRQETQYF. Here the CDR3 DNA reads TGTGCCAGCAGCTCGGGACAGGGAATTTTGCGCCAAGAGACCCAGTACTTC.

This chain joins TRBV27 and TRBJ2-7; TRBD2 matches at 9 bases. This CDR3 has 15 residues. V dropped 4 bases and J dropped 4; count of bases not matched to a gene: 8. Per the germline V gene, CDR1 is MNHEY and CDR2 is SMNVEV (reference sequence). This CDR3 reads CASSSGPGLAYEQYF. CDR3 coding DNA: TGTGCCAGCAGTTCGGGGCCGGGACTAGCTTACGAGCAGTACTTC.

This chain joins TRBV5-5 and TRBJ2-3, with D perhaps TRBD2 (6 bases). The germline gives CDR1 SGHKS, CDR2 YYEKEE (reference sequence). The CDR3 loop spans 13 amino acids. V was pared by 1 base and J by 4 bases, with 7 bases between. The DNA of the CDR3 is TGTGCCAGCAGCTTGCCGGGGGCAGATACGCAGTATTTT. Encoded protein: CASSLPGADTQYF.

V usage is TRBV7-3 and J usage is TRBJ1-1, with 7 bases that match TRBD1. Germline assignment: CDR1 SGHTA and CDR2 FQGTGA. The CDR3 sequence is 15 residues long. V was pared by 1 base and J by 0 bases, with 2 bases of the junction left unmatched. DNA for the CDR3: TGTGCCAGCAGCTTAATAGGACAGGTGAACACTGAAGCTTTCTTT. Its translation: CASSLIGQVNTEAFF.

This sequence joins TRBV19 and TRBJ2-7, with 12 bases that match TRBD2. The CDR3 is made up of 16 amino acids. Trimming cost V 5 bases and J 3 bases; bases outside gene matches: 8. In germline, CDR1 is LNHDA, CDR2 SQIVND (reference sequence). The CDR3 region is CASSARLAGELYEQYF. DNA for the CDR3: TGTGCCAGTAGTGCTCGACTAGCGGGAGAGCTCTACGAGCAGTACTTC.

V usage is TRBV5-1 and J usage is TRBJ2-3; 8 bases align to TRBD2. Trimming took 0 bases from V and 1 from J; bases not matched to a gene: 4. In germline, CDR1 is SGHRS, CDR2 YFSETQ. The CDR3 has 16 amino acids. This chain's CDR3 is CASSLGSSGGTDTQYF. The CDR3 nucleotides are TGCGCCAGCAGCTTGGGGAGTAGCGGGGGCACAGATACGCAGTATTTT.

V and J are TRBV27 and TRBJ2-1; TRBD1 matches 8 bases. V shed 3 bases, J shed 2 bases, and the junction held 9 bases outside the gene matches. The CDR3 is made up of 17 amino acids. Germline V gene data show CDR1 as MNHEY and CDR2 as SMNVEV (reference sequence). The CDR3 DNA reads TGTGCCAGCAGTTTCCACTCAGGGGGCCGGACCTACAATGAGCAGTTCTTC. This encodes CASSFHSGGRTYNEQFF.

The gene calls are TRBV6-6 and TRBJ1-4; D is possibly TRBD1 (5 bases). CDR1 MNHNY and CDR2 SVGAGI come from the germline V gene (reference sequence). The CDR3 is 15 amino acids. With 6 bases removed from V and 3 bases from J, the gap between germline ends came to 14 bases. CDR3 DNA sequence: TGTGCCAGCAGCCCCCCCGGGGGAGCTAATGAAAAACTGTTTTTT. Its translation is CASSPPGGANEKLFF.

V is TRBV7-9 and J is TRBJ2-1, with D unresolved. Germline V gene lookup returns CDR1 SEHNR and CDR2 FQNEAQ (reference sequence). V lost 2 bases and J lost 0, with 11 bases in between. There are 16 residues in the CDR3. CDR3 sequence reads: CASSLKRPSSYNEQFF. The CDR3 DNA sequence: TGTGCCAGCAGCTTAAAGCGTCCGAGCTCCTACAATGAGCAGTTCTTC.

The gene calls are TRBV21-1 and TRBJ2-1; the table's TRBD1 call for D was not verified on the DNA. TRBV21-1 constitutes a pseudogene. The CDR3 is 15 amino acids. The DNA of the CDR3 is TGTGCCAGCAGCATATGGGACAGGGGGCCCAATGAGCAGTTCTTC. It codes for CASSIWDRGPNEQFF.

V gene TRBV7-9 combines with J gene TRBJ2-5; no definite D call. The CDR3 is made up of 13 amino acids. Trimming pared 4 bases from V and 5 bases from J, leaving 11 bases between. The V gene's germline CDR1 is SEHNR and CDR2 FQNEAQ (reference sequence). Here the CDR3 reads CASSSPRSETQYF. The CDR3 coding sequence is TGTGCCAGCAGCTCCCCTAGGAGTGAGACCCAGTACTTC.

The chain combines TRBV11-3 with TRBJ2-1; 11 bases fit TRBD2. The CDR3 contains 17 residues. The ends lost 4 bases at V and 9 bases at J; junction bases unmatched: 14. CDR1 and CDR2 from the germline V gene are SGHNT and YENEEA. CDR3 sequence reads: CASSSLAGGPLNSEQFF. The DNA of the CDR3 is TGTGCCAGCAGCTCTTTAGCGGGAGGGCCATTAAACAGTGAGCAGTTCTTC.

This sequence joins TRBV9 and TRBJ2-1; 7 bases line up with TRBD2. The CDR3 is 15 residues long. From germline, CDR1 is SGDLS and CDR2 YYNGEE. The ends lost 4 bases at V and 1 base at J; junction bases unmatched: 5. The CDR3 loop is CASSSRLASYNEQFF. DNA of the CDR3: TGTGCCAGCAGCTCTAGACTAGCTTCCTACAATGAGCAGTTCTTC. The entire variable domain, with the rest obtained from reference TRBV9 and TRBJ2-1, is as follows: DSGVTQTPKHLITATGQRVTLRCSPRSGDLSVYWYQQSLDQGLQFLIQYYNGEERAKGNILERFSAQQFPDLHSELNLSSLELGDSALYFCASSSRLASYNEQFFGPGTRLTVL.

The chain is built from TRBV19 and TRBJ2-5; weak D call: TRBD1 (6 bases). Germline CDR1 is LNHDA and CDR2 is SQIVND (reference sequence). The V end was cut by 5 bases, the J end by 5 bases, with 12 bases between. The length of the CDR3 is 13 residues. The CDR3 reads CASSETGKETQYF. The CDR3 coding sequence is TGTGCCAGTAGTGAAACAGGGAAGGAGACCCAGTACTTC.

The genes are TRBV5-1 and TRBJ1-2; D gene ambiguous. This CDR3 contains 12 residues. Per germline, CDR1 SGHRS and CDR2 YFSETQ. With 0 bases removed from V and 4 bases from J, the gap between germline ends came to 4 bases. The CDR3 is CASSLGAYGYTF. CDR3 sequence (DNA): TGCGCCAGCAGCTTGGGAGCCTATGGCTACACCTTC.

The chain joins TRBV27 to TRBJ2-3; 10 positions match TRBD2. J lost 6 bases, V lost 2 bases, and 5 bases had no gene match. This CDR3 has 15 residues. Germline values: CDR1 MNHEY, CDR2 SMNVEV (reference sequence). The CDR3 DNA reads as TGTGCCAGCAGTTTAGGGGCTAGCGGGAGTGATACGCAGTATTTT. It yields the protein CASSLGASGSDTQYF.

The chain uses TRBV5-1 and TRBJ2-5; TRBD1 matches 10 bases. The CDR3 is made up of 15 amino acids. After removal of 3 bases from V and 5 bases from J, the junction contained 7 bases not matched to a gene. The germline gives CDR1 SGHRS, CDR2 YFSETQ. In DNA form, the CDR3 reads TGCGCCAGCAGCTACCGACAGGGGGCTGTTGAGACCCAGTACTTC. Its translation is CASSYRQGAVETQYF.

This clone has just one count. V and J are TRBV29-1 and TRBJ2-7; 14 bases are a match to TRBD2. Germline V gene sequence: CDR1 SQVTM, CDR2 ANQGSEA. The CDR3 is 13 amino acids. V lost 5 bases to trimming and J lost 5 bases; unmatched junction nucleotides: 2. The CDR3 protein is CSVWTSGRNEQYF. DNA of the CDR3: TGCAGCGTTTGGACTAGCGGGAGGAACGAGCAGTACTTC.

The chain is built from TRBV19 and TRBJ1-1; TRBD1 matches at 9 bases. The ends lost 4 bases at V and 2 bases at J; junction bases unmatched: 8. Germline V CDR1 and CDR2: LNHDA, SQIVND (reference sequence). The CDR3 consists of 16 residues. Written as DNA, the CDR3 is TGTGCCAGTAGTACTTCGGACAGGGGCGGTAACACTGAAGCTTTCTTT. Encoded protein: CASSTSDRGGNTEAFF.

V and J are TRBV6-1 and TRBJ2-7; TRBD2 aligns across 11 bases. Germline-derived CDR1 and CDR2 are MNHNS and SASEGT. V lost 10 bases to trimming and J lost 3 bases; unmatched junction nucleotides: 5. The CDR3 loop spans 13 amino acids. CDR3 nucleotides: TGTGCCACCTCTAGCGGGAGGAGCTACGAGCAGTACTTC. This sequence encodes CATSSGRSYEQYF.

The CDR3 nucleotides are TGTGCCAGTACCAGGCATAAAAGGGACAGAATGTACGAGCAGTACTTC. This encodes CASTRHKRDRMYEQYF. This rearrangement joins TRBV19 to TRBJ2-7, with 7 positions matching TRBD1. The CDR3 length is 16 residues. J gave up 4 bases and V 7 bases, and 16 bases lay outside the gene matches. Germline CDR1 reads LNHDA; CDR2 reads SQIVND (reference sequence).